This record looks at one TCR beta chain sequence and its context. Source study methods: The assay estimated nucleated cells by amplifying reference gene primers. The table came from immunoSEQ multiplex PCR; TCRdb's copy has only in-frame clones and leaves some out. That table supplies the V and J calls and clone size; D and trimming were determined from the DNA. The sample contains about 200,000 clones, about nine tenths of which appear only once. V dropped 6 bases and J dropped 1 base, with 9 bases sitting between them. The CDR3 loop spans 14 amino acids. Germline V gene lookup returns CDR1 MNHEY and CDR2 SVGAGI. This record belongs to a study of blood T cell repertoires in COVID-19. Across the whole study: Spain, Italy and the United States supplied samples that represented acute and convalescent COVID-19. T cells, B-cell-depleted T cells, or PBMCs provided the cDNA or gDNA that served as material.

Sequenced: peripheral blood. The receptor's source is a woman in her seventies with acute or convalescent COVID-19. The V call is TRBV6-5, the J call TRBJ2-2; D unresolved. The chain's CDR3 is CASRPTKNTGELFF. DNA of the CDR3: TGTGCCAGCAGGCCCACAAAGAACACCGGGGAGCTGTTTTTT.